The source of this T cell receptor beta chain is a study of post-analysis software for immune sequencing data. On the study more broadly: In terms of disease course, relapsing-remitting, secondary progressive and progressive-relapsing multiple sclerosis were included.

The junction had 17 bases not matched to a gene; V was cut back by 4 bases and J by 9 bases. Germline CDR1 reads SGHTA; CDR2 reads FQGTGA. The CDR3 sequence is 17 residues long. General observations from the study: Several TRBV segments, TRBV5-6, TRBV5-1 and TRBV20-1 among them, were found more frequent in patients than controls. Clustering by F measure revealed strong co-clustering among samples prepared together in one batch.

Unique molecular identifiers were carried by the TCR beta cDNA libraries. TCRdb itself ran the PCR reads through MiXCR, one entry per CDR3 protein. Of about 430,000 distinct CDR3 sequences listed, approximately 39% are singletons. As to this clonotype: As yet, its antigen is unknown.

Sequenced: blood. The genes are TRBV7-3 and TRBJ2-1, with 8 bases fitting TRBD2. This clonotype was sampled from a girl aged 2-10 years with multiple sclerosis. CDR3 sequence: CASSSTGGVAGRGEQFF. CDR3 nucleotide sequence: TGTGCCAGCAGCTCAACGGGGGGGGTTGCAGGCCGCGGTGAGCAGTTCTTC. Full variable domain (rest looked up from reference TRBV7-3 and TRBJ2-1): GAGVSQTPSNKVTEKGKYVELRCDPISGHTALYWYRQSLGQGPEFLIYFQGTGAADDSGLPNDRFFAVRPEGSVSTLKIQRTERGDSAVYLCASSSTGGVAGRGEQFFGPGTRLTVL.